Listed below are T cell receptor beta chains from one sample, sequenced in a study of T cells during gluten challenge in celiac disease. From the single-cell sequencing reads, TCRdb called clonotypes with MiXCR, one entry per CDR3 protein. The sample lists about 160 distinct CDR3 sequences, under 75% seen once, with 82% in the top ten. Sample: gluten-specific CD4+ T cells sorted from the duodenum using tetramers, taken at baseline or on day 14 of gluten challenge (not recorded which). These receptors all come from a female donor with celiac disease. Both conserved end residues are part of each CDR3. Fields, in order: D gene, clone size, V gene, CDR3 length, J gene, CDR3 protein, CDR3 DNA. D genes are given only for firm matches. Some rows mark clone size as missing; the rest say once, few, many or name a class of expanded clone.

D gene: .
clone size: .
V gene: TRBV7-2
CDR3 length: 13
J gene: TRBJ1-1
CDR3 protein: CASSSPWGARAFF
CDR3 DNA: TGTGCCAGCAGCTCTCCCTGGGGGGCTCGGGCTTTCTTT

D gene: .
clone size: .
V gene: TRBV4-3
CDR3 length: 20
J gene: TRBJ1-1
CDR3 protein: CASSQDKPAYREIRRAEAFF
CDR3 DNA: TGCGCCAGCAGCCAAGATAAGCCGGCGTACAGGGAAATCAGAAGGGCTGAAGCTTTCTTT

D gene: .
clone size: hyperexpanded
V gene: TRBV6-2/TRBV6-3
CDR3 length: 14
J gene: TRBJ1-2
CDR3 protein: CASSATWGSYGYTF
CDR3 DNA: TGTGCCAGCAGTGCCACCTGGGGTAGCTATGGCTACACCTTC

D gene: .
clone size: large
V gene: TRBV29-1
CDR3 length: 11
J gene: TRBJ2-5
CDR3 protein: CSVAFQETQYF
CDR3 DNA: TGCAGCGTAGCGTTCCAAGAGACCCAGTACTTC

D gene: .
clone size: .
V gene: TRBV12-3/TRBV12-4
CDR3 length: 13
J gene: TRBJ1-1
CDR3 protein: CASSPGWDTEAFF
CDR3 DNA: TGTGCCAGCAGTCCCGGGTGGGACACTGAAGCTTTCTTT

D gene: .
clone size: .
V gene: TRBV5-6
CDR3 length: 14
J gene: TRBJ1-3
CDR3 protein: CASSFSPSGNTIYF
CDR3 DNA: TGTGCCAGCAGCTTTTCACCATCTGGAAACACCATATATTTT

D gene: .
clone size: .
V gene: TRBV7-2
CDR3 length: 13
J gene: TRBJ2-1
CDR3 protein: CASSLRSYNEQFF
CDR3 DNA: TGTGCCAGCAGCTTACGTTCCTACAATGAGCAGTTCTTC

D gene: .
clone size: once
V gene: TRBV20-1
CDR3 length: 12
J gene: TRBJ1-1
CDR3 protein: CSAPPRNTEAFF
CDR3 DNA: TGCAGTGCCCCCCCAAGGAACACTGAAGCTTTCTTT

D gene: TRBD2
clone size: .
V gene: TRBV3-1
CDR3 length: 16
J gene: TRBJ2-1
CDR3 protein: CASSQGIAGAGNEQFF
CDR3 DNA: TGTGCCAGCAGCCAGGGGATAGCGGGAGCAGGAAATGAGCAGTTCTTC

D gene: .
clone size: .
V gene: TRBV20-1
CDR3 length: 13
J gene: TRBJ1-4
CDR3 protein: CSATGWEREKLFF
CDR3 DNA: TGCAGTGCTACAGGGTGGGAGAGGGAAAAACTGTTTTTT

D gene: .
clone size: .
V gene: TRBV7-2
CDR3 length: 13
J gene: TRBJ2-4
CDR3 protein: CASSSRGGNIQYF
CDR3 DNA: TGTGCCAGCAGCTCCCGTGGGGGGAACATTCAGTACTTC

D gene: TRBD2
clone size: .
V gene: TRBV6-5
CDR3 length: 15
J gene: TRBJ2-3
CDR3 protein: CASKSSGGSTDTQYF
CDR3 DNA: TGTGCCAGCAAATCTAGCGGGGGGAGCACAGATACGCAGTATTTT

D gene: TRBD1
clone size: large
V gene: TRBV19
CDR3 length: 14
J gene: TRBJ2-2
CDR3 protein: CASSRQGVTGELFF
CDR3 DNA: TGTGCCAGTAGTCGACAGGGCGTTACCGGGGAGCTGTTTTTT

D gene: TRBD1
clone size: .
V gene: TRBV20-1
CDR3 length: 16
J gene: TRBJ1-2
CDR3 protein: CSASKGLGQGAGGYTF
CDR3 DNA: TGCAGTGCTAGTAAAGGTCTCGGACAGGGGGCAGGTGGCTACACCTTC

D gene: .
clone size: hyperexpanded
V gene: TRBV4-2
CDR3 length: 17
J gene: TRBJ2-5
CDR3 protein: CASSQVSGGAYQETQYF
CDR3 DNA: TGTGCCAGCAGCCAAGTAAGTGGCGGGGCCTACCAAGAGACCCAGTACTTC

D gene: .
clone size: .
V gene: TRBV7-2
CDR3 length: 16
J gene: TRBJ1-2
CDR3 protein: CASSLAAGLPNYGYTF
CDR3 DNA: TGTGCCAGCAGCTTAGCGGCGGGGTTACCTAACTATGGCTACACCTTC

D gene: TRBD1
clone size: large
V gene: TRBV29-1
CDR3 length: 13
J gene: TRBJ1-4
CDR3 protein: CSADLGTAEKLFF
CDR3 DNA: TGCAGCGCTGACTTAGGGACAGCCGAAAAACTGTTTTTT

D gene: .
clone size: .
V gene: TRBV5-1
CDR3 length: 15
J gene: TRBJ2-2
CDR3 protein: CASSLGLANTGELFF
CDR3 DNA: TGCGCCAGCAGCTTGGGGCTAGCCAACACCGGGGAGCTGTTTTTT

D gene: .
clone size: .
V gene: TRBV19
CDR3 length: 16
J gene: TRBJ1-2
CDR3 protein: CASSISWQGRSGGYTF
CDR3 DNA: TGTGCCAGTAGTATCTCCTGGCAGGGTCGTTCCGGAGGCTACACCTTC

D gene: .
clone size: .
V gene: TRBV2
CDR3 length: 16
J gene: TRBJ1-3
CDR3 protein: CASTLQTVFSGNTIYF
CDR3 DNA: TGTGCCAGCACACTACAGACAGTTTTCTCTGGAAACACCATATATTTT

D gene: .
clone size: few
V gene: TRBV7-3
CDR3 length: 15
J gene: TRBJ1-5
CDR3 protein: CASSLTGLQNQPQHF
CDR3 DNA: TGTGCCAGCAGCTTAACGGGACTCCAAAATCAGCCCCAGCATTTT

D gene: .
clone size: .
V gene: TRBV5-1
CDR3 length: 13
J gene: TRBJ2-7
CDR3 protein: CASRPGEVYEQYF
CDR3 DNA: TGCGCCAGCAGGCCAGGGGAGGTCTACGAGCAGTACTTC

D gene: .
clone size: .
V gene: TRBV5-6
CDR3 length: 14
J gene: TRBJ1-1
CDR3 protein: CASSFSPSGTEAFF
CDR3 DNA: TGTGCCAGCAGCTTTTCTCCTAGCGGCACTGAAGCTTTCTTT

D gene: TRBD1
clone size: .
V gene: TRBV7-6
CDR3 length: 14
J gene: TRBJ2-1
CDR3 protein: CASSWGTGDNEQFF
CDR3 DNA: TGTGCCAGCAGCTGGGGGACAGGGGATAATGAGCAGTTCTTC

D gene: TRBD2
clone size: .
V gene: TRBV7-3
CDR3 length: 15
J gene: TRBJ2-1
CDR3 protein: CASSVRAGDYNEQFF
CDR3 DNA: TGTGCCAGCAGCGTAAGGGCGGGAGACTACAATGAGCAGTTCTTC

D gene: TRBD2
clone size: .
V gene: TRBV7-2
CDR3 length: 17
J gene: TRBJ2-1
CDR3 protein: CTSSLVASGGEDDEQFF
CDR3 DNA: TGTACCAGCAGCTTAGTGGCTAGCGGGGGAGAGGACGATGAGCAGTTCTTC

D gene: .
clone size: .
V gene: TRBV7-2
CDR3 length: 14
J gene: TRBJ2-5
CDR3 protein: CASSVRVYQETQYF
CDR3 DNA: TGTGCCAGCAGCGTCAGGGTGTACCAAGAGACCCAGTACTTC

D gene: TRBD1
clone size: .
V gene: TRBV5-6
CDR3 length: 13
J gene: TRBJ2-7
CDR3 protein: CASSLGQGTIKYF
CDR3 DNA: TGTGCCAGCAGCTTGGGACAGGGCACGATAAAGTACTTC

D gene: TRBD1
clone size: .
V gene: TRBV4-3
CDR3 length: 14
J gene: TRBJ1-1
CDR3 protein: CASSRGQGVTEAFF
CDR3 DNA: TGCGCCAGCAGCCGCGGACAGGGTGTGACTGAAGCTTTCTTT